This T cell receptor (beta chain) was retrieved from a study of blood T cell repertoires in COVID-19. Study-level background: Acute and convalescent COVID-19 specimens originated in the United States, Italy and Spain.

Germline CDR1 SGHDT, CDR2 YYEEEE. The CDR3 runs to 15 residues. J lost 5 bases, V lost 6 bases, and 7 bases had no gene match. Under the authors' procedure: Amplification of reference gene primers was used by the study to estimate nucleated cell counts. Method: immunoSEQ multiplex PCR; TCRdb's copy keeps in-frame clones and lacks some. V and J calls plus clone size are reproduced from that table; the DNA served to infer D and trimming. The data contain under 300,000 clones, 75% to 85% of them seen just once; the ten biggest clones take up more than 5%. Specimen: peripheral blood. This chain links TRBV5-6 with TRBJ1-6; TRBD1 agrees at 8 bases. The clonotype was recovered from a human donor in a cohort sampled during active COVID-19. In DNA, the CDR3 is TGTGCCAGCAAGGTGCAGGGGGCAAATAATTCACCCCTCCACTTT. It yields the protein CASKVQGANNSPLHF. The full variable domain, completed using reference TRBV5-6 and TRBJ1-6, is DAGVTQSPTHLIKTRGQQVTLRCSPKSGHDTVSWYQQALGQGPQFIFQYYEEEERQRGNFPDRFSGHQFPNYSSELNVNALLLGDSALYLCASKVQGANNSPLHFGNGTRLTVT.